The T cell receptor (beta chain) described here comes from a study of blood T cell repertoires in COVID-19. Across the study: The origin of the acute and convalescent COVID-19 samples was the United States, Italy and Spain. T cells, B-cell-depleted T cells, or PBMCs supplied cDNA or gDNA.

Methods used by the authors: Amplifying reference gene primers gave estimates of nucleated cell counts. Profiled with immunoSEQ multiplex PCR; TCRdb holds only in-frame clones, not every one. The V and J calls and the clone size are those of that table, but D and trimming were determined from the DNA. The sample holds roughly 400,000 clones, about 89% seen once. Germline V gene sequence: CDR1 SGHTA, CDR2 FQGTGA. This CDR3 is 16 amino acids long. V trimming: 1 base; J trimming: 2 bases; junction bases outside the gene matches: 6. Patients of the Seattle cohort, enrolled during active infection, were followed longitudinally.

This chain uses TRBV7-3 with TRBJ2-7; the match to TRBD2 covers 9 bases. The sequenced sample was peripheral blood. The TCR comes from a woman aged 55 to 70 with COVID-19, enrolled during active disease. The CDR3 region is CASSLRGTSLTYEQYF. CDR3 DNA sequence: TGTGCCAGCAGCTTAAGAGGGACTAGCCTTACCTACGAGCAGTACTTC.